This T cell receptor beta chain originates from a study of blood T cell repertoires in COVID-19. Participants' reported clinical history set cohort assignment. Recovery meant two consecutive negative NP/OP PCR tests, professional clearance, or resolved symptoms. In the original analysis: Reference gene primer amplification gave nucleated cell count estimates. Here immunoSEQ multiplex PCR was the method, and the copy in TCRdb shows in-frame clones only, minus some. D and trimming were read from the DNA, whereas the V and J calls and clone size are those reported in that table. The sample has around 300,000 clones; around 90% are singletons. V was clipped by 4 bases and J by 2 bases; unmatched bases: 6. The germline V gene has CDR1 KGHSH and CDR2 LQKENI. There are 16 residues in the CDR3.

V gene TRBV18 combines with J gene TRBJ1-3, with 9 bases identical to TRBD1. The sequencing input was PBMCs or T cells enriched from blood (not recorded which). This TCR derives from a woman aged 45 to 65 who had recovered from COVID-19. In nucleotides, the CDR3 is TGTGCCAGCTCACAACAGGGGGCCTCGACTGGAAACACCATATATTTT. It encodes CASSQQGASTGNTIYF. The full variable domain, its missing parts supplied by reference TRBV18 and TRBJ1-3, is NAGVMQNPRHLVRRRGQEARLRCSPMKGHSHVYWYRQLPEEGLKFMVYLQKENIIDESGMPKERFSAEFPKEGPSILRIQQVVRGDSAAYFCASSQQGASTGNTIYFGEGSWLTVV.